The rows below give T cell receptor beta chains drawn from one sample of a study of cytomegalovirus exposure and HLA in healthy donors. The data were produced by immunoSEQ multiplex PCR, yet TCRdb's version contains in-frame clones alone and is incomplete. The repertoire table contains about 210,000 clones. The sequenced sample was PBMCs. These TCRs come from a woman in her twenties or thirties in good health and CMV-seropositive. CDR3s include the opening cysteine and the closing phenylalanine or tryptophan.

j_gene,v_gene,CDR3aa
TRBJ1-2,TRBV2,CASSEKKIRDRVANYGYTF
TRBJ2-3,TRBV4-3,CASSQVAGREGTDTQYF
TRBJ1-5,TRBV6-5,CASSATGRDQPQHF
TRBJ1-3,TRBV14,CASSTYSGNTIYF
TRBJ2-5,TRBV27,CASSLSAGAEEETQYF
TRBJ2-5,TRBV11-2,CASSRSGGRETQYF
TRBJ2-3,TRBV29-1,CSVDGLAGEDSTDTQYF
TRBJ2-4,TRBV11-3,CASSLRRRREGPAKNIQYF
TRBJ1-5,TRBV5-6,CASSLWTGVSNQPQHF
TRBJ2-7,TRBV5-6,CASSQTILTSYSYEQYF
TRBJ1-2,TRBV7-9,CASSLDRVGGYTF
TRBJ1-2,TRBV25-1,CASSRANYGYTF
TRBJ2-5,TRBV19,CASSNERGRETQYF
TRBJ2-3,TRBV13,CASSSRLAGTDTQYF
TRBJ2-7,TRBV6-1,CASSEAQAPEQYF
TRBJ2-5,TRBV4-3,CASSQDRLRGRETQYF
TRBJ1-1,TRBV19,CASSMDTYTEAFF
TRBJ2-7,TRBV18,CASSPRREAYEQYF
TRBJ2-1,TRBV7-2,CASSLFLAGTDEQFF
.,TRBV20-1,CAGGGTYEQYF
TRBJ2-7,TRBV5-1,CASSLGGTDLLREQYF
TRBJ2-1,TRBV7-7,CASSSSGAHNEQFF
TRBJ2-1,TRBV29-1,CSVVRGGDEQFF
TRBJ1-2,TRBV4-1,CASSHPPTDNHYGYTF
TRBJ2-3,TRBV5-1,CASSLTTSGGAIAQYF
TRBJ2-1,TRBV7-9,CASSLNSGESRNEQFF
TRBJ1-2,TRBV28,CASSLGRDGGLF
TRBJ2-6,TRBV5-1,CASSASRGLGANVLTF
TRBJ2-3,TRBV27,CASSSEGGTQYF
TRBJ2-7,TRBV5-4,CASSSGTSGSSYEQYF
TRBJ2-3,TRBV10-3,CAISTIPLAGVADTQYF
TRBJ1-2,TRBV5-1,CASSRDRGKGYTF
TRBJ2-7,TRBV10-3,CAISESTGLSYEQYF
TRBJ2-5,TRBV9,CASSVHAGGGETQYF
TRBJ2-3,TRBV9,CASSPTSTDTQYF
TRBJ2-1,TRBV7-8,CASSLGPGTEDNEQFF
TRBJ2-2,TRBV5-1,CASNDRGDTGELFF
TRBJ2-7,TRBV7-2,CASSSKFGGERDEQYF
.,TRBV2,CASTVGGISYEQYF
TRBJ1-3,TRBV4-2,CASSQVSSGNTIYF
TRBJ1-2,TRBV5-1,CASSLGDRGYGCTF
TRBJ2-7,TRBV7-2,CASSVLAGVAYEQYF
TRBJ1-2,TRBV27,CASSLYRTNSNYGYTF
TRBJ2-7,TRBV5-1,CASSFVGGEQYF
TRBJ1-1,TRBV7-2,CASSSGAGSTEAFF
.,TRBV7-2,CASSLVASASSYEQYF
TRBJ1-2,TRBV6-5,CASSRIEGFVSYTF
TRBJ1-1,TRBV9,CASSVVGTGASEAFF
TRBJ1-4,TRBV7-9,CASSNRRETNEKLFF
TRBJ1-2,TRBV6-1,CASSERDSDNYGYTF
TRBJ2-3,TRBV28,CASKIYRDSITDTQYF
TRBJ2-7,TRBV28,CASSHPGDISYEQYF
TRBJ1-2,TRBV7-8,CASSPSSYGYTF
TRBJ1-1,TRBV4-3,CASSQDLGGWGTEAFF